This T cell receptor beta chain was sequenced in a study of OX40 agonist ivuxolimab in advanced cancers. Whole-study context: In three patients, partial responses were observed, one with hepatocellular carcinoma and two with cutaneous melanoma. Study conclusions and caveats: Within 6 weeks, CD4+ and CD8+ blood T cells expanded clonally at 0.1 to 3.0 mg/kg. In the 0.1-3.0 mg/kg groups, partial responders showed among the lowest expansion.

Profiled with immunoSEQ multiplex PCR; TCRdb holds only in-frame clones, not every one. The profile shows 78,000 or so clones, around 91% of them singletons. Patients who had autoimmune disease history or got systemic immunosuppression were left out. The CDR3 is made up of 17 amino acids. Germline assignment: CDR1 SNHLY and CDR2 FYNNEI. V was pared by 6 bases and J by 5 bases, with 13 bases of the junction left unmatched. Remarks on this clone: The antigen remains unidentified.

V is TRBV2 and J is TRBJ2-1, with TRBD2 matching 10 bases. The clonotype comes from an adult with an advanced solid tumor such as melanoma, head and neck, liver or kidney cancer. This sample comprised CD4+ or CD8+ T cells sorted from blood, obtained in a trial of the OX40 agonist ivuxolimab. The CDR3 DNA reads TGTGCCAGCAGGTTCCCTCTGGGAGCGGGGGGGGACAATGAGCAGTTCTTC. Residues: CASRFPLGAGGDNEQFF.